The T cell receptor beta chain under discussion was sequenced for a study of blood T cells in healthy people across ages. This clonotype was detected only a few times. Alongside a J-beta primer mix, a sample-barcoded 5' primer served in a second PCR lasting about 7 to 11 cycles. A single record per CDR3 protein comes from TCRdb applying MiXCR to the 5' RACE reads. This sample has 950,000 to 1,200,000 distinct CDR3 sequences, with around two fifths found just once. The CDR3 spans 17 residues. Germline V gene data show CDR1 as SGHRS and CDR2 as YFSETQ. V shed 0 bases, J shed 4 bases, and the junction held 9 bases outside the gene matches.

The V and J genes are TRBV5-1 and TRBJ2-1, with TRBD2 matching over 8 bases. The sequence was collected from a man between 18 and 29 years old in good health. The source material was blood. CDR3 DNA: TGCGCCAGCAGCTTGGTAGCGGGACGAGGTTCTTACAATGAGCAGTTCTTC. Protein sequence: CASSLVAGRGSYNEQFF.